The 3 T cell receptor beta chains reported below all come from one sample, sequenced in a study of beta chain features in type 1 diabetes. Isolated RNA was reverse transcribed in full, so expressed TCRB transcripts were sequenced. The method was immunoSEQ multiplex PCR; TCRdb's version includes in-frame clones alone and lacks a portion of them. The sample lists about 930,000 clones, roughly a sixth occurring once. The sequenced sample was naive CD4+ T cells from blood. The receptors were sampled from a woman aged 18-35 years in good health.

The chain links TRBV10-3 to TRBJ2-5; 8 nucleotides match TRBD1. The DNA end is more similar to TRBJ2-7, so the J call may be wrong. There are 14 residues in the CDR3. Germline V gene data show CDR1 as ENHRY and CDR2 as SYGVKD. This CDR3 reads CAISDRQGTYEQYF. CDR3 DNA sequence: TGTGCCATCAGTGACAGACAGGGGACCTACGAGCAGTACTTC.

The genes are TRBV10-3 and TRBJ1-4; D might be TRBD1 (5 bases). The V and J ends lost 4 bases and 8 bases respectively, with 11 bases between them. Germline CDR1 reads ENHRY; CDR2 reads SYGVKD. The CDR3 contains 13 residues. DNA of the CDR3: TGTGCCATCAGTGCAGGGACCCTGGAAAAACTGTTTTTT. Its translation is CAISAGTLEKLFF.

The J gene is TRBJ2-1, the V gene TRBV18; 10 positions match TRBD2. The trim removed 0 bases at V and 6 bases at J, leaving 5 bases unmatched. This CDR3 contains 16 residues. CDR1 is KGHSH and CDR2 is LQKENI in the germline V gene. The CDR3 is CASSPPWLAGVNEQFF. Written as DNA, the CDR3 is TGTGCCAGCTCACCACCGTGGCTAGCGGGGGTCAATGAGCAGTTCTTC.